These 13 T cell receptor beta chains came from one sample sequenced in a study of cytomegalovirus exposure and HLA in healthy donors. PCR employed 60 Vbeta and 13 Jbeta primers. The data were produced by immunoSEQ multiplex PCR, yet TCRdb's version contains in-frame clones alone and is incomplete. The repertoire has around 100,000 clones, roughly 80% of them found once; the top ten carry 22%. Material for sequencing was PBMCs. The receptors originated from a man aged 25 to 40 in good health and CMV-seropositive.

The chain has TRBV7-2 and TRBJ2-7, with 8 bases lining up with TRBD2. Germline-derived CDR1 and CDR2 are SGHTA and FQGNSA. The ends lost 5 bases at V and 3 bases at J; junction bases unmatched: 6. The CDR3 runs to 14 residues. Here the CDR3 DNA reads TGTGCCAGCAGCCGGACTAGCTTGGACTACGAGCAGTACGTC. Translation gives CASSRTSLDYEQYV.

This chain links TRBV5-1 with TRBJ1-3; unclear D gene. V was pared by 0 bases and J by 4 bases, with 11 bases between. The CDR3 runs to 15 residues. The germline CDR1 and CDR2 sequences are SGHRS and YFSETQ. CDR3 region: CASSLDGVSGNTIYF. CDR3 coding DNA: TGCGCCAGCAGCTTGGACGGGGTTTCGGGAAACACCATATATTTT.

This clone was observed a single time. The chain joins TRBV5-6 to TRBJ1-3; TRBD1 matches at 7 bases. Germline V CDR1 and CDR2: SGHDT, YYEEEE. The J segment lost 0 bases and the V segment lost 3 bases, leaving 6 bases of the junction unmatched. The length of the CDR3 is 16 residues. The CDR3: CASSYRQGLSGNTIYF. CDR3 nucleotides: TGTGCCAGCAGCTATAGACAGGGCCTCTCTGGAAACACCATATATTTT.

The chain has TRBV5-6 and TRBJ2-5; D perhaps matches TRBD1 (5 bases). The CDR3 has 16 amino acids. Germline loops: CDR1 SGHDT, CDR2 YYEEEE. Deletions cut 2 bases from V and 5 bases from J, with 19 bases between. The CDR3 spells CASSFGANAPGETQYF. CDR3 DNA: TGTGCCAGCAGCTTTGGGGCGAACGCGCCCGGGGAGACCCAGTACTTC. The full variable domain, with the rest looked up from reference TRBV5-6 and TRBJ2-5, is DAGVTQSPTHLIKTRGQQVTLRCSPKSGHDTVSWYQQALGQGPQFIFQYYEEEERQRGNFPDRFSGHQFPNYSSELNVNALLLGDSALYLCASSFGANAPGETQYFGPGTRLLVL.

The V and J genes are TRBV7-2 and TRBJ1-5; D gene ambiguous. The CDR3 contains 15 residues. The germline V gene encodes CDR1 SGHTA and CDR2 FQGNSA. The V end was cut by 1 base, the J end by 5 bases, with 12 bases between. The CDR3 nucleotides read TGTGCCAGCAGCTTAGGGCCGACCGAGGATCAGCCCCAGCATTTT. Its protein is CASSLGPTEDQPQHF.

The chain carries TRBV19 and TRBJ2-3; D gene uncertain. V dropped 3 bases and J dropped 5 bases, with 9 bases sitting between them. The CDR3 spans 13 residues. Germline CDR1 LNHDA, CDR2 SQIVND (reference sequence). CDR3 protein: CASSIPREDTQYF. For the CDR3, the DNA is TGTGCCAGTAGTATCCCCCGCGAAGATACGCAGTATTTT.

The chain recombines TRBV10-2 with TRBJ2-5, with a possible D match to TRBD1 (5 bases). The germline gives CDR1 WSHSY, CDR2 SAAADI. This CDR3 region has 12 residues. Trimming took 6 bases from V and 2 from J, leaving 7 bases between them. The CDR3 coding sequence is TGCGCCAGCAGCAGGGCGCAAGAGACCCAGTACTTC. Translated, it gives CASSRAQETQYF.

The chain carries TRBV7-9 and TRBJ1-5, with D possibly being TRBD1 (6 bases). Between the trimmed V and J ends, which lost 4 bases and 3 bases, there was a span of 19 bases. Per germline, CDR1 SEHNR and CDR2 FQNEAQ (reference sequence). CDR3 length: 17 amino acids. CDR3 DNA: TGTGCCAGCAGCTACGGAACCTTACAGGGTCCCAATCAGCCCCAGCATTTT. Translated, it gives CASSYGTLQGPNQPQHF.

This chain joins TRBV19 and TRBJ2-5; tentative D call: TRBD2 (7 bases). V lost 5 bases and J lost 0, with 13 bases in between. This CDR3 comprises 15 residues. CDR1 is LNHDA, CDR2 SQIVND, per germline (reference sequence). Here the CDR3 DNA reads TGTGCCAGTAGTCCGGGGAGGGGGGACCAAGAGACCCAGTACTTC. It is translated as CASSPGRGDQETQYF.

The genes are TRBV27 and TRBJ2-1, with 10 bases identical to TRBD2. CDR1 and CDR2 (germline): MNHEY, SMNVEV (reference sequence). The ends lost 6 bases at V and 7 bases at J; junction bases unmatched: 9. The CDR3 contains 15 residues. The DNA for the CDR3 is TGTGCCAGCAGCTATACTAGCGGGGAACTAAATGAGCAGTTCTTC. As protein: CASSYTSGELNEQFF.

The rearrangement uses TRBV11-2 and TRBJ1-4; D unresolved. Trimming removed 8 bases from V and 5 bases from J, with 12 bases in between. Germline lookup yields CDR1 SGHAT and CDR2 FQNNGV. CDR3 length: 13 residues. Here the CDR3 reads CASERVRNEKLFF. The CDR3 region has the DNA TGTGCCAGCGAGAGGGTCAGGAATGAAAAACTGTTTTTT.

V and J are TRBV6-1 and TRBJ1-2; D is ambiguous. This CDR3 has 12 amino acids. V was pared by 8 bases and J by 4 bases, with 11 bases between. Germline V lookup: CDR1 MNHNS, CDR2 SASEGT. CDR3 protein: CASAPGAYGYTF. For the CDR3, the DNA is TGTGCCAGCGCCCCTGGAGCCTATGGCTACACCTTC.

V and J are TRBV6-1 and TRBJ1-5; D ambiguous. Germline values: CDR1 MNHNS, CDR2 SASEGT. Trimming took 8 bases from V and 4 from J, leaving 12 bases between them. This CDR3 has 13 residues. CDR3 sequence (DNA): TGTGCCAGCTCCCAAGAGAGGAATCAGCCCCAGCATTTT. Residues: CASSQERNQPQHF.